Listed below are T cell receptor beta chains from one sample, sequenced in a study of T-cell memory formation after mild COVID-19. TCRdb re-called the 5' RACE reads through MiXCR, storing one row per CDR3 protein. The data hold roughly 280,000 distinct CDR3 sequences, with roughly 16% observed a single time. Material for sequencing was PBMCs or a T cell subset sorted from them (not recorded which). The receptor source for this set is a man in his late teens or twenties who had mild COVID-19 (a few samples of this study predate the infection). Cell type and time point are not known. Both conserved end residues are part of each CDR3. The D gene is left open where the match is weak. A clone size is listed for some rows: how often the clone was seen (once, few, many), or a class if it is expanded.

>TRBJ1-2|.|.|TRBV18
CASSQTVNYGYTF
TGTGCCAGCTCACAAACAGTGAACTATGGCTACACCTTC
>TRBJ2-3|.|.|TRBV4-3
CASSQDLASTDPQYF
TGCGCCAGCAGCCAAGATCTGGCTTCCACAGATCCGCAGTATTTT
>TRBJ1-4|.|.|TRBV3-1
CASSPRARGEKLFF
TGTGCCAGCAGCCCCAGGGCAAGAGGTGAAAAACTGTTTTTT
>TRBJ2-2|few|TRBD2|TRBV9
CASSVLAGGNTGELFF
TGTGCCAGCAGCGTACTAGCGGGGGGGAACACCGGGGAGCTGTTTTTT
>TRBJ1-1|.|TRBD1|TRBV6-5
CASSYRGGIGTEAFF
TGTGCCAGCAGTTACCGAGGGGGCATAGGGACTGAAGCTTTCTTT
>TRBJ2-5|.|.|TRBV20-1
CSAILASAEETQYF
TGCAGTGCTATACTAGCTTCGGCAGAAGAGACCCAGTACTTC
>TRBJ1-1|few|.|TRBV5-1
CASSYAYGRNTEAFF
TGCGCCAGCAGCTACGCTTATGGGAGGAACACTGAAGCTTTCTTT
>TRBJ2-2|.|.|TRBV7-9
CASSFVEGEQETGELFF
TGTGCCAGCAGCTTCGTAGAGGGGGAGCAGGAAACCGGGGAGCTGTTTTTT
>TRBJ2-5|.|TRBD1|TRBV27
CASSRGPQETQYF
TGTGCCAGCAGTAGGGGGCCCCAAGAGACCCAGTACTTC
>TRBJ1-2|few|.|TRBV7-8
CASSLAPGEGYGYTF
TGTGCCAGCAGCTTAGCGCCAGGGGAGGGCTATGGCTACACCTTC
>TRBJ1-1|few|.|TRBV19
CASCLVASGENTEAFF
TGTGCCAGTTGCCTCGTCGCCAGCGGTGAGAACACTGAAGCTTTCTTT
>TRBJ2-7|.|TRBD1|TRBV14
CASSHHSGTGGREQYF
TGTGCCAGCAGCCACCACTCCGGGACAGGGGGTCGGGAGCAGTACTTC
>TRBJ2-1|.|TRBD1|TRBV5-1
CASSLETGGSAYNEQFF
TGCGCCAGCAGCTTGGAGACAGGGGGCTCGGCCTACAATGAGCAGTTCTTC
>TRBJ2-7|few|.|TRBV29-1
CSVGGGRGKQYF
TGCAGCGTTGGTGGAGGACGGGGAAAGCAGTACTTC
>TRBJ2-7|many|.|TRBV25-1
CASSEDSGRPYEQYF
TGTGCCAGCAGTGAAGATAGCGGCAGACCCTACGAGCAGTACTTC
>TRBJ1-3|.|TRBD1|TRBV7-9
CASSLNRGHTIYF
TGTGCCAGCAGCCTCAACAGGGGGCACACCATATATTTT
>TRBJ2-3|.|.|TRBV7-8
CASSLAVAASTDTQYF
TGTGCCAGCAGCTTAGCGGTGGCAGCTAGCACAGATACGCAGTATTTT
>TRBJ2-3|few|TRBD2|TRBV11-1
CADLAGVTDTQYF
TGTGCCGACCTAGCGGGGGTCACAGATACGCAGTATTTT
>TRBJ2-5|.|TRBD2|TRBV4-3
CASSQVISGEETQYF
TGCGCCAGCAGCCAAGTAATTAGCGGGGAAGAGACCCAGTACTTC
>TRBJ1-1|many|.|TRBV28
CASSLARGDTEAFF
TGTGCCAGCAGTTTGGCCAGGGGAGACACTGAAGCTTTCTTT
>TRBJ2-1|many|.|TRBV20-1
CSARANNEQFF
TGCAGTGCTAGGGCTAACAATGAGCAGTTCTTC
>TRBJ1-1|few|.|TRBV3-1
CASSLRTRAFF
TGTGCCAGCAGCCTCAGGACCCGAGCTTTCTTT
>TRBJ2-3|few|TRBD2|TRBV9
CASSVAMAGGRDTQYF
TGTGCCAGCAGCGTAGCTATGGCGGGGGGGAGAGATACGCAGTATTTT
>TRBJ2-3|many|.|TRBV20-1
CSARYSLGTDTQYF
TGCAGTGCTAGGTACTCCTTGGGCACAGATACGCAGTATTTT
>TRBJ1-1|few|.|TRBV19
CASSFGYTEAFF
TGTGCCAGTAGTTTTGGGTATACTGAAGCTTTCTTT
>TRBJ1-5|.|.|TRBV2
CASNRVSNQPQHF
TGTGCCAGCAATAGGGTGAGCAATCAGCCCCAGCATTTT
>TRBJ2-3|few|.|TRBV29-1
CSVARSMDSIYSDTQYF
TGCAGCGTTGCCAGAAGTATGGACAGTATTTATTCAGATACGCAGTATTTT
>TRBJ2-2|many|.|TRBV7-8
CASSSDTGELFF
TGTGCCAGCAGCTCAGATACCGGGGAGCTGTTTTTT
>TRBJ2-5|few|.|TRBV10-3
CAISGVVGETQYF
TGTGCCATCAGTGGGGTCGTAGGAGAGACCCAGTACTTC
>TRBJ2-2|.|.|TRBV28
CASSLRRDSGGNTGELFF
TGTGCCAGCAGTTTAAGGCGGGACTCCGGAGGGAACACCGGGGAGCTGTTTTTT
>TRBJ2-7|.|TRBD1|TRBV7-8
CASTGDRVYEQYF
TGTGCCAGCACCGGTGACAGGGTCTACGAGCAGTACTTC
>TRBJ1-1|few|.|TRBV7-9
CASSLDRGSAEAFF
TGTGCCAGCAGCTTAGATCGGGGGTCGGCTGAAGCTTTCTTT
>TRBJ2-5|few|.|TRBV20-1
CSASTEQETQYF
TGCAGTGCGTCGACAGAACAAGAGACCCAGTACTTC
>TRBJ2-3|few|.|TRBV28
CASSYIADTDTQYF
TGTGCCAGCAGTTACATTGCGGACACAGATACGCAGTATTTT
>TRBJ2-5|.|.|TRBV4-3
CASSQEGGGKTQYF
TGCGCCAGCAGCCAAGAGGGGGGGGGCAAGACCCAGTACTTC
>TRBJ2-3|few|.|TRBV27
CASTGPARTQYF
TGTGCCAGCACAGGGCCGGCCCGGACGCAGTATTTT
>TRBJ1-4|.|.|TRBV19
CASSSRRNEKLFF
TGTGCCAGTAGTAGCAGGAGGAATGAAAAACTGTTTTTT
>TRBJ2-3|.|TRBD2|TRBV7-2
CASSLVAAGAGADTQYF
TGTGCCAGCAGCTTAGTTGCAGCGGGGGCAGGTGCAGATACGCAGTATTTT
>TRBJ1-2|.|TRBD1|TRBV6-2/TRBV6-3
CASTVTGGYGYTF
TGTGCCAGCACCGTGACAGGGGGCTATGGCTACACCTTC
>TRBJ1-2|many|.|TRBV5-1
CASSLSGYGQGYTF
TGCGCCAGCAGCTTGTCAGGGTATGGTCAAGGCTACACCTTC
>TRBJ1-6|.|.|TRBV20-1
CSARALSSPLHF
TGCAGTGCTAGAGCCTTGAGTTCACCCCTCCACTTT
>TRBJ2-1|.|.|TRBV19
CASSIGRAGEQFF
TGTGCCAGTAGTATAGGGAGGGCGGGTGAGCAGTTCTTC
>TRBJ1-2|.|.|TRBV12-3/TRBV12-4
CASSYTTGYTF
TGTGCCAGCAGCTATACAACAGGATACACCTTC